This T cell receptor (beta chain) emerged from a study of cytomegalovirus exposure and HLA in healthy donors. These donors were members of the roughly 130-subject validation cohort, a group separate from the approximately 670-subject first cohort. This table comes from immunoSEQ multiplex PCR, and its TCRdb copy is limited to in-frame clones, with some not included. The table shows about 150,000 clones, with about 94% occurring only once. The CDR3 sequence is 13 residues long. Germline-derived CDR1 and CDR2 are MGHDK and SYGVNS. Deletions cut 2 bases from V and 4 bases from J, with 8 bases between. The TCR was taken from a man younger than 35 in good health and CMV-seropositive. Sequencing was performed on PBMCs. The chain has TRBV25-1 and TRBJ1-1; D unresolved. CDR3 coding DNA: TGTGCCAGCAGTGAAGGTCCAGTCACTGAAGCTTTCTTT. Translating gives CASSEGPVTEAFF.